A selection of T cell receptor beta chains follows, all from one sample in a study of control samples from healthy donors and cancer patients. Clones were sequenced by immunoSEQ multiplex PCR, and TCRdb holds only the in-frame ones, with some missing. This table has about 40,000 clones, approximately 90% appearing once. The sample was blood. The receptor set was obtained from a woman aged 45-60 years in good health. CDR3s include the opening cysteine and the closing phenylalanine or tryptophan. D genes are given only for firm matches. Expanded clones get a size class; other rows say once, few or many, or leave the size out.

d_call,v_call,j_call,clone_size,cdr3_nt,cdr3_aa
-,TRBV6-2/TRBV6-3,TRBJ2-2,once,TGTGCCAGCAGTCACTACGGGGGGCAAACCGGGGAGCTGTTTTTT,CASSHYGGQTGELFF
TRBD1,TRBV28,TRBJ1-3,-,TGTGCCAGCAGGTCACAGACAGGGGGATATGGAAACACCATATATTTT,CASRSQTGGYGNTIYF
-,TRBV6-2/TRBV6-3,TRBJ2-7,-,TGTGCCAGCAGCGACCCACACGGGTATTTCTACGAGCAGTACTTC,CASSDPHGYFYEQYF
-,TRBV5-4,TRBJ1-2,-,TGTGCCAGCAGCTTCTTTCGCAGGGACTATGGCTACACCTTC,CASSFFRRDYGYTF
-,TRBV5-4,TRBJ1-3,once,TGTGCCAGCAGCTTGGTTGGTTATAGCTCTGGAAACACCATATATTTT,CASSLVGYSSGNTIYF
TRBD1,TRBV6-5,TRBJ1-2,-,TGTGCCAGCAGCTCTAGACAGGGGGGCTACACCTTC,CASSSRQGGYTF
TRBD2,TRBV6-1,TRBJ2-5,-,TGTGCCAGCAGAGAAGGACTAGCGGGGGGGCCTCGAGAGACCCAGTACTTC,CASREGLAGGPRETQYF
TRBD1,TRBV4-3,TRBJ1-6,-,TGCGCCAGCAGCTTCACAGGGGATAATTCACCCCTCCACTTT,CASSFTGDNSPLHF
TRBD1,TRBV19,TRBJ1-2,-,TGTGCCAGTAGTATAGGGGCCAGGGGGCCTTATGGCTACACCTTC,CASSIGARGPYGYTF
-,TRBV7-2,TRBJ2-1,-,TGTGCCAGCAGCCTAGCGGCAGGGGGCTTGAATGAGCAGTTCTTC,CASSLAAGGLNEQFF
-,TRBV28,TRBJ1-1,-,TGTGCCAGCCGGGAAGACAGGCTACCGAACACTGAAGCTTTCTTT,CASREDRLPNTEAFF
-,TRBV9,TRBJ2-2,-,TGTGCCAGCAGCGTAGAGAACAGGGCCGGGGAGCTGTTTTTT,CASSVENRAGELFF
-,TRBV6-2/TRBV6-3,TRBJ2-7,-,TGTGCCAGCAGTTACGTGAGCCGCTACGAGCAGTACTTC,CASSYVSRYEQYF
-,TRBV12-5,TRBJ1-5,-,TGTGCTAGTGGTTTGGTGGACGTACAGGGTAATAGCAATCAGCCCCAGCATTTT,CASGLVDVQGNSNQPQHF
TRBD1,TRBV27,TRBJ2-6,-,TGTGCCAGCAGTCCCGGGACAGGGCTTTCTGGGGCCAACGTCCTGACTTTC,CASSPGTGLSGANVLTF
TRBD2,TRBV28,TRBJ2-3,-,TGTGCCAGCCCACGGGGGGGCCCCGAGGCAGATACGCAGTATTTT,CASPRGGPEADTQYF
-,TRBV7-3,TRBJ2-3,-,TGTGCCAGCAGCTTAGGTCCCGATACGCAGTATTTT,CASSLGPDTQYF
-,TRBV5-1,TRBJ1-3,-,TGCGCCAGCAGCTCACAGGGTTTCGGTGGAAACACCATATATTTT,CASSSQGFGGNTIYF
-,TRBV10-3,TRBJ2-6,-,TGTGCCATCGGGGAGGGGGCAACCGGGGCCAACGTCCTGACTTTC,CAIGEGATGANVLTF
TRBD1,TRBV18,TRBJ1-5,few,TGTGCCAGCTCACCAAAGGTCAGGGGGAATCAGCCCCAGCATTTT,CASSPKVRGNQPQHF
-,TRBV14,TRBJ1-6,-,TGTGCCAGCAGGAGGGACACCACCTATAATTCACCCCTCCACTTT,CASRRDTTYNSPLHF
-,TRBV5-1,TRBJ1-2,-,TGCGCCAGCAGCTTAGGTATGGACTATGGCTACACCTTC,CASSLGMDYGYTF
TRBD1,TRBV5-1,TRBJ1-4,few,TGCGCCAGCAGCTCGGGGACAGCCGGTAATGAAAAACTGTTTTTT,CASSSGTAGNEKLFF
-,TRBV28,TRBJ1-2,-,TGTGCCAGCAGTTTACTGTCGCGTTTCGGGGGCTACACCTTC,CASSLLSRFGGYTF
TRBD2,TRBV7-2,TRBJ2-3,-,TGTGCCAGCAGCTGGAGCGGGAATACGCAGTATTTT,CASSWSGNTQYF
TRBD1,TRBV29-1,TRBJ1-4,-,TGCAGCTCGTCAGAAGGACAGGGGGCGAGGGTGTGTGAAAAACTGTTTTTT,CSSSEGQGARVCEKLFF
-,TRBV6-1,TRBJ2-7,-,TGTGCCAGCAGTGAAGCGGGCACAGTCTACGAGCAGTACTTC,CASSEAGTVYEQYF
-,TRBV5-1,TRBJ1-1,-,TGCGCCAGCAGCTGGGGCGGCACTGAAGCTTTCTTT,CASSWGGTEAFF
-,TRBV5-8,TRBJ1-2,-,TGTGCCAGCAGCTTGGAAGCAGGGGTTCCCTCCTTC,CASSLEAGVPSF
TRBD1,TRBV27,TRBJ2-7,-,TGTGCCAGCAGTACAGACAGGGGTGGTGTCGGGCAGTACTTC,CASSTDRGGVGQYF
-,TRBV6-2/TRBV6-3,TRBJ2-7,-,TGTGCCAGCAGTTATTGGAAACGCGCGGGGGCCGACGAGCAGTACTTC,CASSYWKRAGADEQYF
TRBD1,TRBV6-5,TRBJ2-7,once,TGTGCCAGCGGTCGCACCGGGACAGGGGGGAGGGAGCAGTACTTC,CASGRTGTGGREQYF
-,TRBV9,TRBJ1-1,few,TGTGCCAGCAGCGTGACAGAAATGAACACTGAAGCTTTCTTT,CASSVTEMNTEAFF
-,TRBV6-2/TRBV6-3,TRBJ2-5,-,TGTGCCAGCAGTTACTGGGGGGTCCAAGAGACCCAGTACTTC,CASSYWGVQETQYF
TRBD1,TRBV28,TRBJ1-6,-,TGTGCCAGCACGGACAGGGGGAATTCACCCCTCCACTTT,CASTDRGNSPLHF
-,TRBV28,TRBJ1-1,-,TGTGCCAGCAGTTTATTGGACACTGAAGCTTTCTTT,CASSLLDTEAFF